Each of the 2 T cell receptor beta chains below was sequenced from the same sample in a study of a mutant IDH1 vaccine in newly diagnosed glioma. For these receptors, no antigen is known. Profiled with immunoSEQ multiplex PCR; TCRdb holds only in-frame clones, not every one. The profile shows about 53,000 clones, approximately 82% of them singletons. Time point in this sample: week 5, during vaccination. Each dose of the vaccine consisted of 300 ug of mutant IDH1 20-mer peptide, with topical imiquimod. The material sequenced was PBMCs, taken from a glioma patient whose treatment included an IDH1 peptide vaccine. The receptors shown here come from a woman aged 18-29 years with glioma. Some clones in this sample may be carry-over from other donors' samples.

V gene TRBV19 combines with J gene TRBJ1-4; D ambiguous. Trimming cost V 3 bases and J 8 bases, with 10 bases left between them. CDR1 LNHDA and CDR2 SQIVND come from the germline V gene (reference sequence). The CDR3 is 13 residues long. The CDR3 bases are TGTGCCAGTAGTATGGCGTGGAGAGAAAAACTGTTTTTT. Encoded protein: CASSMAWREKLFF.

This chain links TRBV30 with TRBJ2-3; D is uncertain. The CDR3 totals 12 residues. Trimming left V 0 bases short and J 5 bases short, with 6 bases between. Germline CDR1 GTSNPN, CDR2 SVGIG (reference sequence). For the CDR3, the DNA is TGTGCCTGGAGTGTAGGTCTAGATACGCAGTATTTT. As protein: CAWSVGLDTQYF.